The entry below describes one T cell receptor beta chain. This record belongs to a study of human T cells and chemical hapten exposure. TCRdb independently ran MiXCR on the RACE reads; one entry per CDR3 protein. The sample has 100,000 or so distinct CDR3 sequences; 30% to 35% are singletons. CDR1 and CDR2 (germline): SGHRS, YFSETQ. Trimming shortened V by 0 bases and J by 3 bases, and 10 bases separated the two germline ends. The CDR3 is made up of 14 amino acids. The time point was: patch test 3, about 24 weeks after DPC sensitization. As for treatment: therapeutic diphenylcyclopropenone sensitization with weekly scalp DPC.

Material: whole blood, obtained in connection with sensitization to the hapten diphenylcyclopropenone (DPC). This TCR was recovered from a man aged 35-49 years with alopecia areata. Some clones in this sample may be carry-over from other donors' samples. J is TRBJ2-7 and V is TRBV5-1; D perhaps matches TRBD1 (6 bases). DNA of the CDR3: TGCGCCAGCAGCTTGGAGCCAGGGGTCTACGAGCAGTACGTC. It codes for CASSLEPGVYEQYV.